This T cell receptor (beta chain) was found in a study of shared clonotypes between healthy human individuals. Notes on the study in general: With a few donors compared, approximately 5% of naive CD4 clonotypes were shared.

The CDR3 is 13 amino acids. Germline assignment: CDR1 MNHNS and CDR2 SASEGT. With 2 bases removed from V and 1 base from J, the gap between germline ends came to 5 bases. In the case of this clone: Its antigen is undetermined. Other nucleotide sequences from this sample produce the same CDR3.

Method: immunoSEQ multiplex PCR; TCRdb's copy keeps in-frame clones and lacks some. The sample has more than 550,000 clones; 55% to 80% are singletons. The sample was memory CD4+ T cells sorted from blood. Subset here: CD45RA-negative fraction. The receptor was isolated from a woman aged 25 to 39 in good health. The chain employs TRBV6-1 and TRBJ1-1; unclear D gene. CDR3 in amino acids: CASSEQPNTEAFF. CDR3 in DNA: TGTGCCAGCAGTGAACAGCCGAACACTGAAGCTTTCTTT.